Each of the 30 T cell receptor beta chains below was sequenced from the same sample in a study of spatial heterogeneity in lung cancer. TCRdb fed the 5' RACE reads into MiXCR, producing one record per CDR3 protein. The sample lists approximately 40,000 distinct CDR3 sequences, less than 5.5% occurring once. The time point is: sample taken at primary tumor resection. No cell sorting; template was whole RNA from tumor, lung tissue or PBMC. The material sequenced was PBMCs, taken at surgery. The receptor set was obtained from a female donor with early-stage non-small cell lung cancer.

This clonotype has ten or more counts. This rearrangement joins TRBV4-2 to TRBJ2-7; weak D call: TRBD1 (7 bases). The V end lost 0 bases, the J end lost 4 bases, and 13 bases lay between the germline ends. Germline loops: CDR1 LGHNA, CDR2 YNFKEQ. This CDR3 contains 15 residues. CDR3 in DNA: TGTGCCAGCAGCCAAGATCAGGGGGGTCGATACGAGCAGTACTTC. Its translation is CASSQDQGGRYEQYF.

This clonotype has at least ten counts. The V gene is TRBV12-3 or TRBV12-4, the J gene TRBJ2-7, with 9 nucleotides matching TRBD2. V shed 10 bases and J 3 bases; nucleotides not matched to a gene: 4. The CDR3 is 12 amino acids. As DNA, the CDR3 is TGTGCCATCAGAGCGGGGGGCTACGAGCAGTACTTC. It encodes CAIRAGGYEQYF.

This clonotype was found many times. The DNA of the CDR3 is TGCGCCAGCAGCCAACCCCTTAAGGGACAGTTCCACGAGCAGTACTTC. Translating gives CASSQPLKGQFHEQYF. The chain combines TRBV4-1 with TRBJ2-7; 7 bases fit TRBD1. The CDR3 covers 16 residues. CDR1 is MGHRA, CDR2 YSYEKL, per germline. V lost 2 bases and J lost 5; bases outside the gene matches: 12.

This clonotype was counted between two and nine times. This chain links TRBV20-1 with TRBJ2-7, with 10 nucleotides matching TRBD2. CDR1 and CDR2 from the germline V gene are DFQATT and SNEGSKA (reference sequence). The CDR3 runs to 15 residues. The V segment lost 2 bases and the J segment 2 bases; nucleotides outside the gene matches: 6. CDR3 residues: CSARNLAGGPYEQYF. Here the CDR3 DNA reads TGCAGTGCTAGAAACTTAGCGGGGGGACCCTACGAGCAGTACTTC.

In its sample, this clonotype was seen a few times. The rearrangement uses TRBV7-9 and TRBJ1-1; 9 nucleotides line up with TRBD1. In germline, CDR1 is SEHNR, CDR2 FQNEAQ (reference sequence). The ends lost 5 bases at V and 6 bases at J; junction bases unmatched: 13. The length of the CDR3 is 16 residues. CDR3 sequence reads: CASSARTGAQGPEAFF. In nucleotides, the CDR3 is TGTGCCAGCAGCGCGAGGACAGGGGCGCAGGGCCCTGAAGCTTTCTTT.

The table lists this clonotype with a few counts. V is TRBV7-8 and J is TRBJ2-1; perhaps TRBD2 as D (6 bases). V was pared by 6 bases and J by 5 bases, with 20 bases between. The CDR3 spans 16 residues. Germline values: CDR1 SGHVS, CDR2 FQNEAQ. The CDR3 protein is CASSFPGLRWDNEQFF. CDR3 bases: TGTGCCAGCAGTTTTCCGGGACTCCGTTGGGACAATGAGCAGTTCTTC.

Many counts were recorded for this clonotype. The chain joins TRBV2 to TRBJ1-1, with 7 bases aligning to TRBD1. In germline, CDR1 is SNHLY, CDR2 FYNNEI. The CDR3 runs to 15 residues. Trimming cost V 7 bases and J 0 bases; bases outside gene matches: 8. CDR3 protein: CASKDRTTMNTEAFF. The CDR3 DNA sequence: TGTGCCAGCAAGGACAGGACCACCATGAACACTGAAGCTTTCTTT.

This clonotype appeared many times. The V call is TRBV28, the J call TRBJ2-7, with 7 bases identical to TRBD2. V was clipped by 4 bases and J by 2 bases; unmatched bases: 11. This CDR3 is 16 amino acids long. Germline V gene lookup returns CDR1 MDHEN and CDR2 SYDVKM. The CDR3 nucleotides read TGTGCCAGCAGTTCCCCTGGGGGGGTGACCACCTACGAGCAGTACTTC. Amino acids: CASSSPGGVTTYEQYF.

This clonotype occurred many times. The chain has TRBV11-2 and TRBJ2-7; TRBD1 matches at 8 bases. The CDR3 sequence is 12 residues long. Trimming cost V 4 bases and J 8 bases; bases outside gene matches: 4. Germline values: CDR1 SGHAT, CDR2 FQNNGV. CDR3 loop: CASSSGQVKQYF. The DNA of the CDR3 is TGTGCCAGCAGCTCGGGACAGGTGAAGCAGTACTTC.

This clonotype has ten or more counts. The chain links TRBV7-7 to TRBJ2-1; D is unclear. The germline V gene encodes CDR1 SSHAT and CDR2 FNYEAQ (reference sequence). This CDR3 has 12 residues. Trimming took off 2 bases at V and 8 bases at J, with 7 bases between the two ends. This CDR3 reads CASSLTTYEQFF. DNA for the CDR3: TGTGCCAGCAGCTTAACGACGTATGAGCAGTTCTTC.

This clonotype was recorded many times. V usage is TRBV5-6 and J usage is TRBJ1-1; D remains unclear. V dropped 1 base and J dropped 0 bases, with 7 bases sitting between them. CDR3 length: 14 amino acids. Germline values: CDR1 SGHDT, CDR2 YYEEEE. The CDR3 reads CASSLNRLNTEAFF. The CDR3 DNA sequence: TGTGCCAGCAGCTTGAACAGACTGAACACTGAAGCTTTCTTT.

The chain links TRBV20-1 to TRBJ2-1; 7 bases match TRBD2. V shed 4 bases and J 0 bases; nucleotides not matched to a gene: 6. The CDR3 spans 15 residues. Per germline, CDR1 DFQATT and CDR2 SNEGSKA (reference sequence). CDR3 nucleotide sequence: TGCAGTGCTACCGCAGGGACTACCTCCTACAATGAGCAGTTCTTC. Translating gives CSATAGTTSYNEQFF.

This clonotype has at least ten counts. This sequence joins TRBV4-1 and TRBJ2-2, with 8 bases fitting TRBD1. CDR3 length: 15 residues. The germline CDR1 and CDR2 sequences are MGHRA and YSYEKL. After removal of 2 bases from V and 6 bases from J, the junction contained 5 bases not matched to a gene. In DNA form, the CDR3 reads TGCGCCAGCAGCCAACCTTGGACAGGGTCCGGGGAGCTGTTTTTT. Its translation is CASSQPWTGSGELFF.

This clonotype was seen just once. This may come from a read error, since a much larger clone is one base off. The genes are TRBV9 and TRBJ1-2; D gene uncertain. CDR1 and CDR2 (germline): SGDLS, YYNGEE. The CDR3 spans 14 residues. CDR3 residues: CASSYDAVNYSYTF. CDR3 coding DNA: TGTGCCAGCAGCTATGACGCGGTTAACTATAGCTACACCTTC. Variable domain in full (rest from reference TRBV9 and TRBJ1-2): DSGVTQTPKHLITATGQRVTLRCSPRSGDLSVYWYQQSLDQGLQFLIQYYNGEERAKGNILERFSAQQFPDLHSELNLSSLELGDSALYFCASSYDAVNYSYTFGSGTRLTVV.

This clonotype came up many times. The chain couples TRBV7-3 to TRBJ2-3; 7 bases map to TRBD1. Looked up from germline, CDR1 is SGHTA and CDR2 is FQGTGA. With 5 bases clipped from V and 1 base from J, the junction kept 3 bases outside the gene matches. The CDR3 sequence is 14 residues long. CDR3 residues: CASSKTGGTDTQYF. CDR3 bases: TGTGCCAGCAGCAAAACAGGGGGCACAGATACGCAGTATTTT.

This clonotype was seen many times. The chain uses TRBV4-2 and TRBJ1-6, with unresolved D. Germline V gene data show CDR1 as LGHNA and CDR2 as YNFKEQ. Trimming removed 4 bases from V and 3 bases from J, with 10 bases in between. The CDR3 loop spans 15 amino acids. CDR3 DNA: TGTGCCAGCAGCCTTCGACCCAGCTATAATTCACCCCTCCACTTT. It translates to CASSLRPSYNSPLHF.

This clonotype was seen ten or more times. This sequence joins TRBV11-3 and TRBJ2-3; D remains ambiguous. This CDR3 has 12 residues. Per germline, CDR1 SGHNT and CDR2 YENEEA. V was clipped by 3 bases and J by 5 bases, with 6 bases between them. CDR3 nucleotides: TGTGCCAGCAGCTTGAATGAAGATACGCAGTATTTT. This gives the protein CASSLNEDTQYF.

The chain recombines TRBV20-1 with TRBJ1-1; TRBD1 matches at 7 bases. Trimming took 3 bases from V and 0 from J; bases not matched to a gene: 1. CDR1 is DFQATT and CDR2 is SNEGSKA in the germline V gene (reference sequence). CDR3 length: 13 amino acids. In nucleotides, the CDR3 is TGCAGTGCTAGGGACAGGATGAACACTGAAGCTTTCTTT. Translation gives CSARDRMNTEAFF.

Many counts were recorded for this clonotype. At one end, the junction sequence differs from germline, possibly due to a read error. The chain recombines TRBV6-2 or TRBV6-3 with TRBJ2-7; 9 nucleotides line up with TRBD1. Germline CDR1 is MNHEY and CDR2 is SVGEGT. The length of the CDR3 is 12 residues. Here the CDR3 reads CASSPEARDRDF. The CDR3 DNA follows: TGTGCCAGCAGTCCTGAAGCCCGGGACAGGGACTTC.

This clonotype was counted ten times or more. V and J are TRBV7-2 and TRBJ2-5; 10 positions agree with TRBD1. In germline, CDR1 is SGHTA, CDR2 FQGNSA. The CDR3 has 14 residues. V shed 4 bases, J shed 3 bases, and the junction held 2 bases outside the gene matches. The DNA of the CDR3 is TGTGCCAGCAGCTGGGACAGGGGAAAAGAGACCCAGTACTTC. This gives the protein CASSWDRGKETQYF. The full variable domain, rest sourced from reference TRBV7-2 and TRBJ2-5, is GAGVSQSPSNKVTEKGKDVELRCDPISGHTALYWYRQSLGQGLEFLIYFQGNSAPDKSGLPSDRFSAERTGGSVSTLTIQRTQQEDSAVYLCASSWDRGKETQYFGPGTRLLVL.

The V and J genes are TRBV20-1 and TRBJ2-3; the D call may be TRBD1 or TRBD2 (6 bases each). This CDR3 contains 12 residues. V dropped 5 bases and J dropped 6 bases, with 12 bases sitting between them. Germline V gene sequence: CDR1 DFQATT, CDR2 SNEGSKA (reference sequence). In DNA, the CDR3 is TGCAGTGCTTCGGGGGCCGGGGATACGCAGTATTTT. As protein: CSASGAGDTQYF.

This clonotype was seen a few times. Because the CDR3's place on the DNA is in doubt, the DNA is left out and the CDR3 is given as listed by TCRdb. The rearrangement links TRBV5-1 to TRBJ2-2. Germline values: CDR1 SGHRS, CDR2 YFSETQ. The CDR3 is 13 residues long, ends included. CDR3 amino acids: CASRFRRAGELFF.

This clonotype was picked up many times. J is TRBJ1-6 and V is TRBV18; D may be TRBD1 (5 bases). Trimming removed 6 bases at V and 4 bases at J, with 10 bases between. CDR3 length equals 14 residues. Germline values: CDR1 KGHSH, CDR2 LQKENI. The DNA of the CDR3 is TGTGCCAGCTCTTTGACAGAATATAATTCACCCCTCCACTTT. Translated: CASSLTEYNSPLHF.

This clonotype was detected many times. The chain links TRBV5-1 to TRBJ2-2, with D uncertain. Germline V gene sequence: CDR1 SGHRS, CDR2 YFSETQ. The CDR3 runs 14 residues. Trimming removed 0 bases at V and 4 bases at J, with 7 bases between. This CDR3 is CASSLEPITGELFF. Here the CDR3 DNA reads TGCGCCAGCAGCTTGGAGCCAATCACCGGGGAGCTGTTTTTT.

This clonotype was observed at least ten times. V is TRBV5-5 and J is TRBJ1-1; no reliable D call. CDR3 length: 14 amino acids. The V end was cut by 4 bases, the J end by 1 base, with 11 bases between. Germline CDR1 and CDR2: SGHKS and YYEKEE (reference sequence). Written as DNA, the CDR3 is TGTGCCAGCAGCCACATGACAAGGAACACTGAAGCTTTCTTT. Translating gives CASSHMTRNTEAFF.

This clonotype was detected ten times or more. V gene TRBV12-3 or TRBV12-4 combines with J gene TRBJ1-1; D unclear. The length of the CDR3 is 15 residues. Trimming pared 0 bases from V and 2 bases from J, leaving 10 bases between. This chain's CDR3 is CASSLAGSLNTEAFF. The CDR3 DNA reads as TGTGCCAGCAGTTTAGCCGGCAGTCTTAACACTGAAGCTTTCTTT.

This clonotype was found a few times. This rearrangement joins TRBV20-1 to TRBJ1-2; a weak D match, TRBD1 (5 bases). Germline CDR1 and CDR2: DFQATT and SNEGSKA (reference sequence). The CDR3 is 18 residues long. The ends were cut back, 1 base at V and 4 bases at J, with 25 bases in the middle. The CDR3 DNA reads TGCAGTGCTAGAGTTACCCAGAGGGGCAGCAATATCGTCTATGGCTACACCTTC. It is translated as CSARVTQRGSNIVYGYTF.

This clonotype was observed at least ten times. The chain joins TRBV19 to TRBJ2-1; D gene uncertain. V was shortened by 5 bases and J by 2 bases, with 10 bases between the two germline ends. The CDR3 runs 14 residues. In germline, CDR1 is LNHDA, CDR2 SQIVND (reference sequence). The DNA of the CDR3 is TGTGCCAGTAGTTATGGACCCACCTACAATGAGCAGTTCTTC. Translated, it gives CASSYGPTYNEQFF.

This clonotype was observed many times. This chain connects TRBV12-3 or TRBV12-4 to TRBJ1-6; the D gene is possibly TRBD1 (5 bases). The CDR3 runs 13 residues. Trimming took off 8 bases at V and 5 bases at J, with 10 bases between the two ends. The CDR3 reads CASRWGDNSPLHF. The CDR3 DNA reads TGTGCCAGCCGATGGGGGGATAATTCACCCCTCCACTTT.

This clonotype was detected many times. This rearrangement joins TRBV6-5 to TRBJ2-7; 7 bases are a match to TRBD2. The CDR3 is made up of 15 amino acids. The V gene end was trimmed by 0 bases and the J gene end by 3 bases; junction bases not matched to a gene: 5. Germline CDR1 reads MNHEY; CDR2 reads SVGAGI. CDR3 nucleotides: TGTGCCAGCAGTTACTCTCGACTAGCTCACTACGAGCAGTACTTC. This gives the protein CASSYSRLAHYEQYF.